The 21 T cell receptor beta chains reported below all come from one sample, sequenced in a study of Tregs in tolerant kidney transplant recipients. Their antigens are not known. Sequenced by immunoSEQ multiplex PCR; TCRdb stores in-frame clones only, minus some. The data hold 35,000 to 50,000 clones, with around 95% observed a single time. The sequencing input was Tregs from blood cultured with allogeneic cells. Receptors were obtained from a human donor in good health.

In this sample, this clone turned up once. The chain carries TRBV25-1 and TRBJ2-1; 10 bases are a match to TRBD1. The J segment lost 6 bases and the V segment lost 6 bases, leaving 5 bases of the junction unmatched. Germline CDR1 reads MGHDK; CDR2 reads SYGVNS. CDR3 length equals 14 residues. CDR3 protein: CASSGQGVGNEQFF. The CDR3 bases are TGTGCCAGCAGCGGACAGGGGGTGGGCAATGAGCAGTTCTTC.

In nucleotides, the CDR3 is TGCGCCAGCAGCCAAGACCCCCTGGGACAGCAGACCAACACTGAAGCTTTCTTT. This codes for CASSQDPLGQQTNTEAFF. The V and J genes are TRBV4-1 and TRBJ1-1; 7 positions match TRBD1. With V trimmed by 0 bases and J by 2 bases, 12 bases remained unmatched. Looked up from germline, CDR1 is MGHRA and CDR2 is YSYEKL. The CDR3 extends over 18 amino acids.

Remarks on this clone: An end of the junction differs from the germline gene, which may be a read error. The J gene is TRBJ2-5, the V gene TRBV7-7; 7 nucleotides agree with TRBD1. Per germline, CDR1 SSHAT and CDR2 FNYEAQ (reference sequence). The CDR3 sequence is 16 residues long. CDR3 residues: CASSLRTGRDRETQYF. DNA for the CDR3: TGTGCTAGCAGCTTGAGGACAGGTCGCGACCGGGAGACCCAGTACTTC.

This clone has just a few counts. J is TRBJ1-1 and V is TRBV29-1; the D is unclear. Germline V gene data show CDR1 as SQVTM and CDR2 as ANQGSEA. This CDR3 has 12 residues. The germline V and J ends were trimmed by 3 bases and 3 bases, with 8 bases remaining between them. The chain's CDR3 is CSVEEGYTEAFF. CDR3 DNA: TGCAGCGTTGAGGAGGGTTACACTGAAGCTTTCTTT. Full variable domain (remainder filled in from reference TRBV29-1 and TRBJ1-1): SAVISQKPSRDICQRGTSLTIQCQVDSQVTMMFWYRQQPGQSLTLIATANQGSEATYESGFVIDKFPISRPNLTFSTLTVSNMSPEDSSIYLCSVEEGYTEAFFGQGTRLTVV.

The CDR3 region is CASSFGDRGTRDTQYF. CDR3 nucleotide sequence: TGCGCCAGCAGCTTTGGGGACAGGGGCACCAGAGATACGCAGTATTTT. This rearrangement joins TRBV5-1 to TRBJ2-3; TRBD1 aligns across 10 bases. CDR1 is SGHRS and CDR2 is YFSETQ in the germline V gene. Trimming at V came to 2 bases and at J to 5 bases, leaving 8 bases not matched to a gene. The CDR3 runs 16 residues.

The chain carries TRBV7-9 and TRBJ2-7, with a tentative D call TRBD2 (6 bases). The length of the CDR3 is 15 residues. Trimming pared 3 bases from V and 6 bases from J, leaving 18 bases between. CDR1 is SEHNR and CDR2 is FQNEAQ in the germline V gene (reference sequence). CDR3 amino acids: CASSFEPGRSGEQYF. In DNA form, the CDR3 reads TGTGCCAGCAGCTTCGAACCCGGGAGATCCGGCGAGCAGTACTTC.

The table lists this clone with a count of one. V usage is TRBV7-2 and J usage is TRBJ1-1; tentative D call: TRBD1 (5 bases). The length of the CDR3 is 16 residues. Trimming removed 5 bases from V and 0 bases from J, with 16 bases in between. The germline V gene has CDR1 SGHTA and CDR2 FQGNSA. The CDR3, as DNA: TGTGCCAGCAGCCAACGACGGGACCCGATGAACACTGAAGCTTTCTTT. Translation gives CASSQRRDPMNTEAFF.

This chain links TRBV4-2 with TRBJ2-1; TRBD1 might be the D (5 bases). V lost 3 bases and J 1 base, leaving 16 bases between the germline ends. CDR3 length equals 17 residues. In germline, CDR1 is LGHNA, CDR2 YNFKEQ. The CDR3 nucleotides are TGTGCCAGCAGCCAGATCAAGACAGCAGAGTCCTACAATGAGCAGTTCTTC. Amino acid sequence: CASSQIKTAESYNEQFF.

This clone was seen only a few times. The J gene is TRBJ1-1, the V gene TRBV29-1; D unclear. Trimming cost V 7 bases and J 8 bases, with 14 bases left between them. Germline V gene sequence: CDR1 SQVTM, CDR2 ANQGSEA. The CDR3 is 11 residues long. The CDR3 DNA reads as TGCAGCGGCACACGGTCGACAGAAGCTTTCTTT. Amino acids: CSGTRSTEAFF.

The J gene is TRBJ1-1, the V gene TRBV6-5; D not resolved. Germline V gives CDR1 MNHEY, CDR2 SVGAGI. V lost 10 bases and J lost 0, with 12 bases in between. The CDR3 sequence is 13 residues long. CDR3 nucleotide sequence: TGTGCCACCAGGCCCGACATGAACACTGAAGCTTTCTTT. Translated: CATRPDMNTEAFF.

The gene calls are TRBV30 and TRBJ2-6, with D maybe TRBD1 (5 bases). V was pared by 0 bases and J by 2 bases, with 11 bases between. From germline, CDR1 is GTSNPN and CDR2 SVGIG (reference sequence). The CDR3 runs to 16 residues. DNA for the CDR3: TGTGCCTGGAGTGTAATGGGCAGGGCTGGGGCCAACGTCCTGACTTTC. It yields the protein CAWSVMGRAGANVLTF.

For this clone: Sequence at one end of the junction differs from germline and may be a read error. CDR3 region: CASTRGPPSFTQYF. The DNA of the CDR3 is TGTGCTAGCACCCGGGGGCCCCCCTCTTTTACCCAGTACTTC. The rearrangement uses TRBV7-7 and TRBJ2-5, with D possibly called TRBD1 or TRBD2 (6 bases each). This CDR3 has 14 residues. Germline V gene sequence: CDR1 SSHAT, CDR2 FNYEAQ (reference sequence).

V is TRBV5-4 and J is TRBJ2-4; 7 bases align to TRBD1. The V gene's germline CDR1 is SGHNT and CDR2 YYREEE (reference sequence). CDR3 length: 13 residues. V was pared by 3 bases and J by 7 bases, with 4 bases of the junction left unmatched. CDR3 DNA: TGTGCCAGCAGCTCCCGACAGGGTAACATTCAGTACTTC. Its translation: CASSSRQGNIQYF.

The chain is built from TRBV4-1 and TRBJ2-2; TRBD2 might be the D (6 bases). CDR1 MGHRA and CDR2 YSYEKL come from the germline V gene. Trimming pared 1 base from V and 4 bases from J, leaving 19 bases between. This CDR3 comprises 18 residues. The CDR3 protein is CASSQGALGARGTGELFF. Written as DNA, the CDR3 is TGCGCCAGCAGCCAAGGGGCTCTAGGGGCGCGGGGCACCGGGGAGCTGTTTTTT.

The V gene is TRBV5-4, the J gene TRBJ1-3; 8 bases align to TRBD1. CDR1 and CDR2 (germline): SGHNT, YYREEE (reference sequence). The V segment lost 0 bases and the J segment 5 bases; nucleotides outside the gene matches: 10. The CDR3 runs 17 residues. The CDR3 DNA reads TGTGCCAGCAGCTTGGGTCTAGACAGGGGTATAAGAAACACCATATATTTT. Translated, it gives CASSLGLDRGIRNTIYF.

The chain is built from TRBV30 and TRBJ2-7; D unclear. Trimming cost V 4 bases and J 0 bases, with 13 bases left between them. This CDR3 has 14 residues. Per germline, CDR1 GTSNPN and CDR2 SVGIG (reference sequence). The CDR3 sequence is CAWTKTQSSYEQYF. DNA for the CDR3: TGTGCCTGGACGAAGACCCAGAGCTCCTACGAGCAGTACTTC.

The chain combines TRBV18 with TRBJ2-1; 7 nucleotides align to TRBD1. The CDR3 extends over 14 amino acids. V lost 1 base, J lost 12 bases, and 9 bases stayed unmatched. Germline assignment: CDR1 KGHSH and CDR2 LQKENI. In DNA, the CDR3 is TGTGCCAGCTCACCACAGACAGGGATAAGAGGGCAGTTCTTC. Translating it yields CASSPQTGIRGQFF.

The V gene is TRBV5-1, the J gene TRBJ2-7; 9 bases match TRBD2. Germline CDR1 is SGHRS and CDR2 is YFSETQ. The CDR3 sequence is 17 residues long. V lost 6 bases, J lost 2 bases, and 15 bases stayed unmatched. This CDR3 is CASKSQLEAGGPYEQYF. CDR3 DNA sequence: TGCGCCAGCAAGTCCCAACTAGAAGCGGGGGGTCCCTACGAGCAGTACTTC.

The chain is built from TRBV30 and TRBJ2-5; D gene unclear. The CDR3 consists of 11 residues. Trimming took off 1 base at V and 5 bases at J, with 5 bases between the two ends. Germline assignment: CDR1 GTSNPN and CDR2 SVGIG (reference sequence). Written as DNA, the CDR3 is TGTGCCTGGAGTGAGGTTGAGACCCAGTACTTC. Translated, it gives CAWSEVETQYF. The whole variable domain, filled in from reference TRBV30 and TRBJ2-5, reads SQTIHQWPATLVQPVGSPLSLECTVEGTSNPNLYWYRQAAGRGLQLLFYSVGIGQISSEVPQNLSASRPQDRQFILSSKKLLLSDSGFYLCAWSEVETQYFGPGTRLLVL.

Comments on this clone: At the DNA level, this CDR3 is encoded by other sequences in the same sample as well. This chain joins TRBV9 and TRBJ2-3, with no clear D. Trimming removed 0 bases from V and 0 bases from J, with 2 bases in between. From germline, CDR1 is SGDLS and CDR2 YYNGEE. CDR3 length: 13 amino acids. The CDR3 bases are TGTGCCAGCAGCGTAGTGAGCACAGATACGCAGTATTTT. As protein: CASSVVSTDTQYF.

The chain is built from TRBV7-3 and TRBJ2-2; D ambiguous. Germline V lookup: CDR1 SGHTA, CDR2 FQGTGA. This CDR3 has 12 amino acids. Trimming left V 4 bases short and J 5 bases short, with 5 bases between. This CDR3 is CASSSMTGELFF. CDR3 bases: TGTGCCAGCAGCTCGATGACCGGGGAGCTGTTTTTT. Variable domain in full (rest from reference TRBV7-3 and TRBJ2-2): GAGVSQTPSNKVTEKGKYVELRCDPISGHTALYWYRQSLGQGPEFLIYFQGTGAADDSGLPNDRFFAVRPEGSVSTLKIQRTERGDSAVYLCASSSMTGELFFGEGSRLTVL.